The sequence of this T cell receptor (beta chain) was determined in a study of regulatory T cells in long-lasting Graves disease. According to the study, TCR beta libraries were built with iRepertoire HTBI primers and CDR3-region Arm-PCR. TCRdb re-called the multiplex PCR reads through MiXCR, storing one row per CDR3 protein. The sample carries a few hundred thousand distinct CDR3 sequences, 12% to 15% recorded once. Notes on the study in general: Newly diagnosed Graves' patients had higher TCR diversity than persistent ones. The researchers studied only peripheral blood, not thyroid tissue.

On this clonotype itself: Its matching antigen is unknown.

The CDR3 has 12 residues. V was pared by 6 bases and J by 8 bases, with 7 bases of the junction left unmatched. The germline gives CDR1 MDHEN, CDR2 SYDVKM. Described time point: newly diagnosed GD, antithyroid drugs for less than 3 months. RNA from PBMCs was the source of the TCR library. The same data also contributed to another study, on T cells in Graves' hyperthyroidism and ophthalmopathy.

This TCR was sampled from a woman aged 45 to 65 with Graves disease. This specimen was peripheral blood mononuclear cells (PBMCs), taken at new diagnosis, from a patient treated with antithyroid drugs. This chain links TRBV28 with TRBJ2-7; 7 bases are shared with TRBD1. CDR3 amino acids: CASSPGTAKQYF. CDR3 coding DNA: TGTGCCAGCAGCCCCGGGACAGCTAAGCAGTACTTC.